This T cell receptor beta chain emerged from a study of regulatory T cells in long-lasting Graves disease. Investigators prepared the TCR beta libraries by applying iRepertoire HTBI primers and Arm-PCR of CDR3 regions. MiXCR, run by TCRdb on the multiplex PCR reads, gives a single entry per CDR3 protein. The top ten clones hold 12% of a sample with some 460,000 distinct CDR3 sequences, 15% to 20% of them seen once. This sample's time point: newly diagnosed GD, antithyroid drugs for less than 3 months. With RNA extracted from PBMCs as input, the TCR library was made. Patients were from an endocrinology department in Xi'an, China. V dropped 7 bases and J dropped 6; count of bases not matched to a gene: 13. The CDR3 has 15 residues. These data were likewise used in another study, on T cells in Graves' hyperthyroidism and ophthalmopathy. From that second work: Diagnostic assessment was based on clinical symptoms, serum thyroxine and TRAb, thyroid ultrasound and orbital computed tomography. Initially, a first-round RT-PCR of the TCR CDR3 employed the HTBI primer set.

The source is a man in his forties with Graves disease. The J gene is TRBJ1-1, the V gene TRBV6-7; 8 positions match TRBD1. TRBV6-7 is marked as an open reading frame, function uncertain. The source was peripheral blood mononuclear cells (PBMCs), collected at new diagnosis, from a patient treated with antithyroid drugs. The CDR3 region is CASNLARGQAAEAFF. The CDR3 nucleotides read TGTGCCAGCAATCTTGCCAGGGGGCAAGCGGCTGAAGCTTTCTTT.